The 22 T cell receptor beta chains presented below share a single source sample, sequenced in a study of chemoradiotherapy in HPV16-positive cancers. Sequenced by immunoSEQ multiplex PCR; TCRdb stores in-frame clones only, minus some. The sample includes fewer than 3,000 clones, roughly nine tenths seen only once; the top ten take over 3%. The material sequenced was tumor tissue, taken from a patient who underwent chemoradiotherapy. The source of these receptors is a human donor with HPV-associated anogenital cancer.

V gene TRBV5-6 combines with J gene TRBJ2-2, with TRBD1 matching 8 bases. Germline V gene sequence: CDR1 SGHDT, CDR2 YYEEEE. With 4 bases clipped from V and 6 bases from J, the junction kept 5 bases outside the gene matches. The CDR3 totals 14 residues. CDR3 nucleotide sequence: TGTGCCAGCAGCATGGACAGGGAAGCCGGGGAGCTGTTTTTT. Translation gives CASSMDREAGELFF.

J is TRBJ1-1 and V is TRBV6-1; D gene uncertain. This CDR3 has 15 amino acids. CDR1 and CDR2 from the germline V gene are MNHNS and SASEGT. Trimming removed 5 bases at V and 2 bases at J, with 15 bases between. In DNA, the CDR3 is TGTGCCAGCAGTCCGACCCGGGCCCTAAACACTGAAGCTTTCTTT. Its protein is CASSPTRALNTEAFF.

A single count supports this clone. The chain couples TRBV11-2 to TRBJ2-7; D possibly uses TRBD1 or TRBD2 (6 bases each). V was pared by 0 bases and J by 3 bases, with 12 bases between. The CDR3 covers 15 residues. Germline assignment: CDR1 SGHAT and CDR2 FQNNGV. In nucleotides, the CDR3 is TGTGCCAGCAGCTTAGAGGAGGGGGGCAGCTACGAGCAGTACTTC. The encoded protein is CASSLEEGGSYEQYF.

In this sample, this clone turned up a few times. The chain links TRBV7-6 to TRBJ2-5; D unclear. With 1 base removed from V and 5 bases from J, the gap between germline ends came to 8 bases. The germline CDR1 and CDR2 sequences are SGHVS and FNYEAQ. The CDR3 is 13 residues long. The CDR3: CASSLVGVETQYF. CDR3 sequence (DNA): TGTGCCAGCAGCTTAGTGGGCGTGGAGACCCAGTACTTC.

The chain carries TRBV7-9 and TRBJ1-4, with 7 bases fitting TRBD1. The CDR3 covers 13 residues. The V segment lost 0 bases and the J segment 13 bases; nucleotides outside the gene matches: 5. Germline V gene lookup returns CDR1 SEHNR and CDR2 FQNEAQ (reference sequence). CDR3 coding DNA: TGTGCCAGCAGCTTAGCGGAGACAGGGATACTGTTTTTT. It translates to CASSLAETGILFF.

This chain uses TRBV6-1 with TRBJ2-1; 9 positions agree with TRBD2. Germline-derived CDR1 and CDR2 are MNHNS and SASEGT. J lost 2 bases, V lost 2 bases, and 7 bases had no gene match. This CDR3 has 17 amino acids. The CDR3 coding sequence is TGTGCCAGCAGTGAACTGGCGGGGGGGGTTCCCTACAATGAGCAGTTCTTC. It codes for CASSELAGGVPYNEQFF.

This chain joins TRBV25-1 and TRBJ2-7, with D perhaps given as TRBD1 or TRBD2 (5 bases each). Germline V gene lookup returns CDR1 MGHDK and CDR2 SYGVNS. V lost 10 bases, J lost 0 bases, and 13 bases lay in between. CDR3 length: 13 amino acids. CDR3 sequence (DNA): TGTGCCACCTTGGGACCGAGCTCCTACGAGCAGTACTTC. As protein: CATLGPSSYEQYF.

The V and J genes are TRBV7-9 and TRBJ2-2; 11 nucleotides agree with TRBD2. Germline V gene lookup returns CDR1 SEHNR and CDR2 FQNEAQ (reference sequence). The junction had 10 bases not matched to a gene; V was cut back by 4 bases and J by 3 bases. This CDR3 is 18 amino acids long. The CDR3 loop is CASSSPTSGSSHTGELFF. CDR3 DNA sequence: TGTGCCAGCAGCTCCCCAACTAGCGGGAGTTCGCACACCGGGGAGCTGTTTTTT.

The rearrangement joins TRBV5-8 to TRBJ2-1, with TRBD2 identical over 8 bases. Unmatched junction bases numbered 6, after V lost 4 bases and J lost 0 bases. CDR3 length equals 16 residues. CDR1 and CDR2 from the germline V gene are SGHTS and YDEGEE. CDR3 protein: CASSGRAGVSYNEQFF. The CDR3 DNA is TGTGCCAGCAGCGGGCGAGCGGGAGTCTCCTACAATGAGCAGTTCTTC. The entire variable domain, with the rest obtained from reference TRBV5-8 and TRBJ2-1, is as follows: EAGVTQSPTHLIKTRGQQATLRCSPISGHTSVYWYQQALGLGLQFLLWYDEGEERNRGNFPPRFSGRQFPNYSSELNVNALELEDSALYLCASSGRAGVSYNEQFFGPGTRLTVL.

The chain has TRBV15 and TRBJ2-6, with 7 bases that match TRBD1. The CDR3 runs 18 residues. V lost 0 bases, J lost 2 bases, and 7 bases stayed unmatched. Germline CDR1 is LNHNV and CDR2 is YYDKDF (reference sequence). CDR3 nucleotides: TGTGCCACCAGCAGAGAGGACAGGCTGATCACTGGGGCCAACGTCCTGACTTTC. Its protein product is CATSREDRLITGANVLTF. The whole variable domain, remainder taken from reference TRBV15 and TRBJ2-6, is DAMVIQNPRYQVTQFGKPVTLSCSQTLNHNVMYWYQQKSSQAPKLLFHYYDKDFNNEADTPDNFQSRRPNTSFCFLDIRSPGLGDTAMYLCATSREDRLITGANVLTFGAGSRLTVL.

The chain recombines TRBV6-5 with TRBJ2-1; 10 bases match TRBD1. This CDR3 spans 14 amino acids. The germline V gene has CDR1 MNHEY and CDR2 SVGAGI. The ends lost 6 bases at V and 7 bases at J; junction bases unmatched: 6. The CDR3 DNA reads TGTGCCAGCAGCCCGGGACAGGGGCCAAATGAGCAGTTCTTC. Its protein product is CASSPGQGPNEQFF.

The chain joins TRBV7-9 to TRBJ2-1; 9 bases match TRBD1. Germline V gene lookup returns CDR1 SEHNR and CDR2 FQNEAQ (reference sequence). Trimming took 5 bases from V and 7 from J; bases not matched to a gene: 9. The CDR3 sequence is 15 residues long. The DNA for the CDR3 is TGTGCCAGCAGCGTCACAGGGGGCACTATGAATGAGCAGTTCTTC. As protein: CASSVTGGTMNEQFF.

This clone occurred once. This chain links TRBV7-2 with TRBJ2-7; maybe TRBD2 (6 bases). V was shortened by 0 bases and J by 6 bases, with 15 bases between the two germline ends. The CDR3 is made up of 15 amino acids. Per germline, CDR1 SGHTA and CDR2 FQGNSA. CDR3 region: CASSLAHGRGGEQYF. The CDR3, as DNA: TGTGCCAGCAGCTTAGCCCACGGGCGGGGCGGCGAGCAGTACTTC.

The rearrangement uses TRBV9 and TRBJ2-3, with D tentatively TRBD1 (5 bases). The V gene's germline CDR1 is SGDLS and CDR2 YYNGEE. The CDR3 sequence is 14 residues long. The ends were cut back, 7 bases at V and 0 bases at J, with 12 bases in the middle. CDR3 in amino acids: CASSRRASTDTQYF. CDR3 coding DNA: TGTGCCAGCTCCCGCAGGGCTAGCACAGATACGCAGTATTTT.

In this sample, this clone turned up a few times. The J gene is TRBJ2-5, the V gene TRBV29-1; the match to TRBD1 covers 7 bases. V trimming: 7 bases; J trimming: 5 bases; junction bases outside the gene matches: 19. This CDR3 has 16 amino acids. Germline V gives CDR1 SQVTM, CDR2 ANQGSEA. DNA of the CDR3: TGCAGCGCTGAGACCGAAGAATACAGGGGTCCGGAGACCCAGTACTTC. This gives the protein CSAETEEYRGPETQYF.

This chain joins TRBV19 and TRBJ1-2; 8 nucleotides align to TRBD1. The CDR3 has 15 residues. The germline CDR1 and CDR2 sequences are LNHDA and SQIVND (reference sequence). Trimming took 4 bases from V and 3 from J; bases not matched to a gene: 7. CDR3 residues: CASSTLDREDYGYTF. CDR3 DNA: TGTGCCAGTAGTACCCTGGACAGGGAGGACTATGGCTACACCTTC.

The genes are TRBV18 and TRBJ2-5; D is perhaps TRBD1 (5 bases). V was clipped by 2 bases and J by 2 bases, with 9 bases between them. Per the germline V gene, CDR1 is KGHSH and CDR2 is LQKENI. The CDR3 sequence is 14 residues long. The CDR3 spells CASSPGARQETQYF. The DNA for the CDR3 is TGTGCCAGCTCACCAGGGGCGCGGCAAGAGACCCAGTACTTC.

The gene calls are TRBV4-2 and TRBJ1-1, with D possibly matching TRBD1 (6 bases). V gave up 1 base and J gave up 4 bases, with 13 bases separating them. CDR3 size: 15 residues. Germline CDR1 LGHNA, CDR2 YNFKEQ. CDR3 nucleotides: TGTGCCAGCAGCCAAGCGGCAGGGGTGGGCACTGAAGCTTTCTTT. Its protein product is CASSQAAGVGTEAFF.

Written as DNA, the CDR3 is TGTGCCACCCACTCCGGGAGCGATACGCAGTATTTT. It is translated as CATHSGSDTQYF. The V gene is TRBV27, the J gene TRBJ2-3, with D maybe TRBD2 (6 bases). Germline V gives CDR1 MNHEY, CDR2 SMNVEV (reference sequence). The CDR3 loop spans 12 amino acids. V was trimmed by 10 bases and J by 6 bases, leaving 14 bases between them.

The count of this clone is one. The chain recombines TRBV18 with TRBJ2-3, with TRBD1 identical over 7 bases. This CDR3 has 14 amino acids. The J segment lost 6 bases and the V segment lost 4 bases, leaving 7 bases of the junction unmatched. From germline, CDR1 is KGHSH and CDR2 LQKENI. The CDR3 protein is CASSRITGEDTQYF. CDR3 DNA: TGTGCCAGCTCACGTATCACAGGGGAGGATACGCAGTATTTT. Combining the CDR3 with reference TRBV18 and TRBJ2-3 gives the whole variable domain NAGVMQNPRHLVRRRGQEARLRCSPMKGHSHVYWYRQLPEEGLKFMVYLQKENIIDESGMPKERFSAEFPKEGPSILRIQQVVRGDSAAYFCASSRITGEDTQYFGPGTRLTVL.

The rearrangement uses TRBV30 and TRBJ2-1; a weak D match, TRBD2 (5 bases). Deletions cut 3 bases from V and 10 bases from J, with 19 bases between. The CDR3 covers 14 residues. The V gene's germline CDR1 is GTSNPN and CDR2 SVGIG (reference sequence). CDR3: CAWRRTGLQLEQFF. CDR3 in DNA: TGTGCCTGGAGAAGGACTGGTCTACAATTGGAGCAGTTCTTC.

J is TRBJ1-1 and V is TRBV6-5; D is unclear. The CDR3 consists of 16 residues. V was cut by 1 base and J by 0 bases, with 12 bases left in between. Looked up from germline, CDR1 is MNHEY and CDR2 is SVGAGI. The CDR3 loop reads CASSYWKGQMNTEAFF. The CDR3 DNA reads TGTGCCAGCAGTTACTGGAAGGGCCAAATGAACACTGAAGCTTTCTTT.